One T cell receptor beta chain is described in this entry. The antigen remains undetermined. Between the trimmed V and J ends, which lost 5 bases and 1 base, there was a span of 17 bases. Germline V lookup: CDR1 LNHDA, CDR2 SQIVND (reference sequence). The CDR3 consists of 16 residues. The source of the sample is a study of T cell responses to AZD1222 COVID-19 vaccine. Across the study: Some second doses came at about 4 weeks and others at about 12 weeks; these were pooled.

Study outcomes and limitations: Of spike-specific TCRs, nearly half reportedly target regions left unmutated in variants. Among those given AZD1222, only 5 to 7 were seropositive at baseline. Mostly white British, mostly female donors; authors suggested clonal diversity may be underestimated.

The protocol was immunoSEQ multiplex PCR, while the TCRdb copy is restricted to in-frame clones and leaves out a portion. The sample consists of about 110,000 clones, around 80% of them appearing once. The sample in question was peripheral blood, obtained on day 0 of AZD1222 vaccination. This clonotype was obtained from an adult in good health. This rearrangement joins TRBV19 to TRBJ2-5; tentative D call: TRBD2 (5 bases). The CDR3 reads CASSRIGGRIQETQYF. CDR3 nucleotides: TGTGCCAGTAGTCGAATCGGAGGAAGGATCCAAGAGACCCAGTACTTC.